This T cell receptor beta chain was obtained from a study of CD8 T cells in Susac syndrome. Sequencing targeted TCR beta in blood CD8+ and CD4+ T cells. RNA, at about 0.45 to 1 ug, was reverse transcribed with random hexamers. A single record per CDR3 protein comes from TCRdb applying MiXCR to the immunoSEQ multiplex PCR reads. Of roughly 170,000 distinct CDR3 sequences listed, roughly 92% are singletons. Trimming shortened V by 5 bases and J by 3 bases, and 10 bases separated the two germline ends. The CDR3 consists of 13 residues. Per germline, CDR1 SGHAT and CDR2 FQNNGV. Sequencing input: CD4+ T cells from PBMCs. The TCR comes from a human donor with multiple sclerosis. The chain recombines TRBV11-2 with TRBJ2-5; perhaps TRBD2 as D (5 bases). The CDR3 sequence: CASSPLREETQYF. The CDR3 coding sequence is TGTGCCAGCAGCCCATTGAGGGAAGAGACCCAGTACTTC.